These 13 T cell receptor beta chains were sequenced from one sample in a study of blood T cells in healthy people across ages (dated by TCRdb to between 2015 and 2017). Receptors were amplified or captured by 5' RACE. TCRdb shows the sequencer as Illumina HiSeq 2500. The second PCR ran for about 6 to 11 cycles and used a J-beta primer mix along with a sample-barcoded 5' primer. TCRdb reworked the public reads: Q25 trimming with fastp, MiXCR clone assembly, productive beta chains retained. Each entry merges the rows of one CDR3 protein and shows their most common DNA and genes. The sample has hundreds of thousands of distinct CDR3 sequences on record, about 52% of them singletons. The top ten constitute 30% to 40% of the sample. The sample comprised blood. Receptors were obtained from a woman aged 55-75 years in good health.

The chain carries TRBV30 and TRBJ1-4; 7 bases line up with TRBD1. The CDR3 contains 14 residues. Germline CDR1 is GTSNPN and CDR2 is SVGIG (reference sequence). V shed 3 bases and J 0 bases; nucleotides not matched to a gene: 1. This CDR3 reads CAWRTGPTNEKLFF. DNA for the CDR3: TGTGCCTGGAGGACAGGGCCAACTAATGAAAAACTGTTTTTT.

This clonotype occurred a few times. The chain recombines TRBV20-1 with TRBJ2-7; D possibly corresponds to TRBD1 (7 bases). CDR1 and CDR2 from the germline V gene are DFQATT and SNEGSKA (reference sequence). The CDR3 covers 16 residues. The V gene lost 0 bases and the J gene lost 1 base, with 16 bases spanning the gap. The CDR3 nucleotides read TGCAGTGCTAGAGACCCAGGGGGGTTGGGGTCCTACGAGCAGTACTTC. Its protein is CSARDPGGLGSYEQYF.

This clonotype was observed a handful of times. The CDR3 here is CATSREVGRITDTQYF. DNA of the CDR3: TGTGCCACCAGCAGAGAGGTGGGACGGATAACAGATACGCAGTATTTT. The chain employs TRBV15 and TRBJ2-3; D is perhaps TRBD1 or TRBD2 (5 bases each). The germline V and J ends were trimmed by 0 bases and 3 bases, with 13 bases remaining between them. The CDR3 is made up of 16 amino acids. Germline V CDR1 and CDR2: LNHNV, YYDKDF (reference sequence).

The chain carries TRBV20-1 and TRBJ1-2; D unresolved. CDR3 length: 13 amino acids. V was cut by 2 bases and J by 8 bases, with 15 bases left in between. The germline V gene encodes CDR1 DFQATT and CDR2 SNEGSKA (reference sequence). The CDR3 nucleotides read TGCAGTGCTAGATTGAGCCGGATCCTCGGCTACACCTTC. Protein product: CSARLSRILGYTF.

This clonotype has only a few counts. This CDR3 reads CSVEVPGTNTEAFF. DNA for the CDR3: TGCAGCGTTGAAGTACCGGGGACGAACACTGAAGCTTTCTTT. The chain joins TRBV29-1 to TRBJ1-1; D is possibly TRBD1 (5 bases). Between the trimmed V and J ends, which lost 1 base and 1 base, there was a span of 10 bases. Germline V gene lookup returns CDR1 SQVTM and CDR2 ANQGSEA. The CDR3 is made up of 14 amino acids.

The V gene is TRBV19, the J gene TRBJ2-1; D uncertain. Trimming cost V 3 bases and J 6 bases, with 15 bases left between them. The CDR3 is 15 residues long. Germline CDR1 LNHDA, CDR2 SQIVND (reference sequence). CDR3 in DNA: TGTGCCAGTAGTATCCTGGGCCCGGTAAGCAATGAGCAGTTCTTC. Its protein is CASSILGPVSNEQFF.

This clonotype has just a few counts. The chain joins TRBV29-1 to TRBJ1-2, with D perhaps TRBD1 (5 bases). CDR1 and CDR2 (germline): SQVTM, ANQGSEA. Trimming shortened V by 4 bases and J by 6 bases, and 12 bases separated the two germline ends. This CDR3 region has 12 residues. CDR3 loop: CSVGGARDGYTF. CDR3 nucleotides: TGCAGCGTTGGAGGGGCGCGGGATGGCTACACCTTC.

The rearrangement links TRBV28 to TRBJ2-5; D is unclear. The end of the DNA aligns better with TRBJ2-7, so the J call may be wrong. The length of the CDR3 is 11 residues. Germline V gene data show CDR1 as MDHEN and CDR2 as SYDVKM. The CDR3 region has the DNA TGTGCCAGCAGTCTCCCAAACGAGCAGTACTTC. It encodes CASSLPNEQYF.

This clonotype was seen more than once but under ten times. This sequence may be a read error, since a much larger clone differs from it by one base. The chain combines TRBV28 with TRBJ1-2; D remains ambiguous. The CDR3 sequence is 14 residues long. Trimming removed 5 bases at V and 5 bases at J, with 15 bases between. CDR1 MDHEN and CDR2 SYDVKM come from the germline V gene. CDR3 sequence reads: CASSVSSGGYGYTF. DNA of the CDR3: TGTGCCAGCAGTGTAAGCTCGGGCGGGTATGGCTACACCTTC.

The chain has TRBV7-2 and TRBJ2-7; D remains unclear. Germline-derived CDR1 and CDR2 are SGHTA and FQGNSA. Trimming stripped 3 bases from V and 2 bases from J, with 8 bases between. This CDR3 is built from 13 residues. The CDR3 DNA follows: TGTGCCAGCAGCTTCTTGCGCCCCTACGAGCAGTACTTC. Translated: CASSFLRPYEQYF. Variable domain in full (rest from reference TRBV7-2 and TRBJ2-7): GAGVSQSPSNKVTEKGKDVELRCDPISGHTALYWYRQSLGQGLEFLIYFQGNSAPDKSGLPSDRFSAERTGGSVSTLTIQRTQQEDSAVYLCASSFLRPYEQYFGPGTRLTVT.

The V gene is TRBV7-2, the J gene TRBJ1-5; 8 bases agree with TRBD1. The germline V gene encodes CDR1 SGHTA and CDR2 FQGNSA. The CDR3 covers 13 residues. The J segment lost 6 bases and the V segment lost 3 bases, leaving 1 base of the junction unmatched. The CDR3 bases are TGTGCCAGCAGCTTCGACAGGGGTCAGCCCCAGCATTTT. This encodes CASSFDRGQPQHF.

The rearrangement joins TRBV5-1 to TRBJ2-1, with D perhaps TRBD2 (6 bases). Germline values: CDR1 SGHRS, CDR2 YFSETQ. V lost 0 bases to trimming and J lost 0 bases, with 10 bases between them. The CDR3 length is 16 residues. CDR3 protein: CASSLEAGSSYNEQFF. Written as DNA, the CDR3 is TGCGCCAGCAGCTTGGAGGCGGGAAGCTCCTACAATGAGCAGTTCTTC.

The table lists this clonotype with a count of one. The rearrangement links TRBV6-2 or TRBV6-3 to TRBJ1-1; 9 bases map to TRBD1. Looked up from germline, CDR1 is MNHEY and CDR2 is SVGEGT. Losses at the gene ends were 1 base for V and 5 bases for J; bases not matched to a gene: 5. The CDR3 is 15 residues long. CDR3 protein: CASSYLQGALTEAFF. The DNA for the CDR3 is TGTGCCAGCAGTTACTTACAGGGGGCGCTAACTGAAGCTTTCTTT.